This T cell receptor beta chain is from a study of vaccination and CD4 T cells after COVID-19. Study summary: The authors used overlapping spike peptides from SARS-CoV-2, HCoV-NL63, HCoV-OC43 and HCoV-229E to stimulate cells.

This clonotype was counted a few times. Antigen specificity is unknown. The treatment here: roughly 10-day PBMC culture with coronavirus spike peptide pools or control peptides (ViraFEST assay). The Oncomine TCR Beta short-read assay was applied to DNA of cultured CD4+ T cells. TCRdb analysed the PCR reads with MiXCR anew, one entry per CDR3 protein. This repertoire shows 9,000 to 15,000 distinct CDR3 sequences, roughly 48% found once; its top ten account for 20% to 25%. Trimming removed 6 bases from V and 0 bases from J, with 15 bases in between. CDR3 size: 15 residues. CDR1 is SNHLY, CDR2 FYNNEI, per germline.

What was sequenced was CD4+ T cells from blood, cultured in vitro. This clonotype was obtained from a human donor who had recovered from COVID-19. V and J are TRBV2 and TRBJ2-7; D is ambiguous. CDR3 protein: CASRYDTTNSYEQYF. In DNA, the CDR3 is TGTGCCAGCAGGTACGACACCACGAACTCCTACGAGCAGTACTTC.